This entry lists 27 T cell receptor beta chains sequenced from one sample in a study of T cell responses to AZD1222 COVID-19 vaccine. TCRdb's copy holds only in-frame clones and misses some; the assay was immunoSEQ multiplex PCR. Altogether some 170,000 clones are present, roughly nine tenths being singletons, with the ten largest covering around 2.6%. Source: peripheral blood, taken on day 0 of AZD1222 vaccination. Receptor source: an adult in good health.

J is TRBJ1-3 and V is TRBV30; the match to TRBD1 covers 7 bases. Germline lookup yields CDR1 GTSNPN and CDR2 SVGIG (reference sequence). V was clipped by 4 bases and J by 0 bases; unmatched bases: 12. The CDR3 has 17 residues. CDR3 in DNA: TGTGCCTGGAACCACCTGGGGGGACAGAGCTCTGGAAACACCATATATTTT. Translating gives CAWNHLGGQSSGNTIYF.

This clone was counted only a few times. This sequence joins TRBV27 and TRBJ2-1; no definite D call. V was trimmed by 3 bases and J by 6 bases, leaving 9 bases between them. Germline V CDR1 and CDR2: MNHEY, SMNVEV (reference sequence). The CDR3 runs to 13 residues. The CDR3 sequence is CASSLISRNEQFF. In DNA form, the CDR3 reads TGTGCCAGCAGTTTGATTAGCCGCAATGAGCAGTTCTTC.

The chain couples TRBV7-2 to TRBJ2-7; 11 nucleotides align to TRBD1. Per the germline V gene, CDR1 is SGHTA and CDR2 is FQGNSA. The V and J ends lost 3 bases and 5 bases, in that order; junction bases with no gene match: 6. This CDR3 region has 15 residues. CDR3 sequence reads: CASSLDRGPVDEQYF. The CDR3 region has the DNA TGTGCCAGCAGCTTGGACAGGGGGCCAGTCGACGAGCAGTACTTC.

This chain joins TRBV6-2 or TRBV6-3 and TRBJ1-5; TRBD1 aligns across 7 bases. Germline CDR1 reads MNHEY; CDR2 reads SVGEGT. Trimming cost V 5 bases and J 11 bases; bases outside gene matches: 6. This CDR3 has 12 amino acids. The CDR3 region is CASSTRGFTQHF. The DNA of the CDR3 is TGTGCCAGCAGTACCAGGGGGTTTACCCAGCATTTT.

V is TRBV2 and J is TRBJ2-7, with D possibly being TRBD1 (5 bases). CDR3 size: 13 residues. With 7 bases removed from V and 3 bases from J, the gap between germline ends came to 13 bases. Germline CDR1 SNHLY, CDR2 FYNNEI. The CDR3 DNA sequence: TGTGCCAGCAAGCCGTCCAGGGACTACGAGCAGTACTTC. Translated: CASKPSRDYEQYF. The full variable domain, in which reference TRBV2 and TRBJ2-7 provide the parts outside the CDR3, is EPEVTQTPSHQVTQMGQEVILRCVPISNHLYFYWYRQILGQKVEFLVSFYNNEISEKSEIFDDQFSVERPDGSNFTLKIRSTKLEDSAMYFCASKPSRDYEQYFGPGTRLTVT.

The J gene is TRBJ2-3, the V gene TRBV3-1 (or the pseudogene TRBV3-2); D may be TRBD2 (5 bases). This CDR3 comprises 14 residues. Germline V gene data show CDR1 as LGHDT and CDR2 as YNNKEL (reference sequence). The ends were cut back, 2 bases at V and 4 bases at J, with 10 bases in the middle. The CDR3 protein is CASSQRPRADTQYF. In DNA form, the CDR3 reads TGTGCCAGCAGCCAACGGCCGAGGGCAGATACGCAGTATTTT.

CDR3 sequence (DNA): TGTGCCAGCAGCCAAGATTTCGGGGGGCTCACTGAAGCTTTCTTT. Protein: CASSQDFGGLTEAFF. V and J are TRBV3-1 (or the pseudogene TRBV3-2) and TRBJ1-1, with D possibly matching TRBD1 (6 bases). CDR1 is LGHDT and CDR2 is YNNKEL in the germline V gene (reference sequence). V gave up 0 bases and J gave up 4 bases, with 12 bases separating them. The CDR3 spans 15 residues.

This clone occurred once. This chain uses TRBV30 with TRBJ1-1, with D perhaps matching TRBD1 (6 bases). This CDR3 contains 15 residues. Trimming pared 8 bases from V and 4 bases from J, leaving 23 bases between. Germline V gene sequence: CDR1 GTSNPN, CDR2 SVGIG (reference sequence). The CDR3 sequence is CAAGLETGSSTEAFF. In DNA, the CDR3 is TGTGCCGCAGGCCTCGAAACAGGGTCCAGCACTGAAGCTTTCTTT.

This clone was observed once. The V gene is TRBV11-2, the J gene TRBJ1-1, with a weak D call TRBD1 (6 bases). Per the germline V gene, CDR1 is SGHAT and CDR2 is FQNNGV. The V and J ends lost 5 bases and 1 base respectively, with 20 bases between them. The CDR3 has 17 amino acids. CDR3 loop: CASSGPRQEFWNTEAFF. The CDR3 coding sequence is TGTGCCAGCAGCGGACCTCGACAGGAATTTTGGAACACTGAAGCTTTCTTT. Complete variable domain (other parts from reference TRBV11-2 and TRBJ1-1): EAGVAQSPRYKIIEKRQSVAFWCNPISGHATLYWYQQILGQGPKLLIQFQNNGVVDDSQLPKDRFSAERLKGVDSTLKIQPAKLEDSAVYLCASSGPRQEFWNTEAFFGQGTRLTVV.

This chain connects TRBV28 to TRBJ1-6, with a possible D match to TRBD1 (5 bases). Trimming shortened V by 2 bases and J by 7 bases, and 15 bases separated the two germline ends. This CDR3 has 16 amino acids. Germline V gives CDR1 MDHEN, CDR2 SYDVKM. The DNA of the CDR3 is TGTGCCAGCAGTTTACCCCTAGGGGCCCTCAATTCACCCCTCCACTTT. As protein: CASSLPLGALNSPLHF.

The CDR3 protein is CASSFGRYNEQFF. CDR3 nucleotides: TGTGCCAGCAGCTTTGGACGCTACAATGAGCAGTTCTTC. This sequence joins TRBV7-2 and TRBJ2-1; D gene ambiguous. Between the trimmed V and J ends, which lost 3 bases and 3 bases, there was a span of 6 bases. Looked up from germline, CDR1 is SGHTA and CDR2 is FQGNSA. The CDR3 length is 13 residues.

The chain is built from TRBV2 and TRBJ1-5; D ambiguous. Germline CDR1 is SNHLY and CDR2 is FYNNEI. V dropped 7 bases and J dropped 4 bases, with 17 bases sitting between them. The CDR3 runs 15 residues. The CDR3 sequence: CASISGLSGNQPQHF. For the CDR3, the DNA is TGTGCCAGCATATCGGGCCTCTCGGGTAATCAGCCCCAGCATTTT. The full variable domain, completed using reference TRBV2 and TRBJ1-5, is EPEVTQTPSHQVTQMGQEVILRCVPISNHLYFYWYRQILGQKVEFLVSFYNNEISEKSEIFDDQFSVERPDGSNFTLKIRSTKLEDSAMYFCASISGLSGNQPQHFGDGTRLSIL.

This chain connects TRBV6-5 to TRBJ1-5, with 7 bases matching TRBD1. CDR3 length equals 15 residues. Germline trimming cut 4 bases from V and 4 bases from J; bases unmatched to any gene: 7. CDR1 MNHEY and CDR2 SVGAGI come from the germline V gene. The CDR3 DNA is TGTGCCAGCAGTTCTAGGCTGGGACAGAATCAGCCCCAGCATTTT. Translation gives CASSSRLGQNQPQHF.

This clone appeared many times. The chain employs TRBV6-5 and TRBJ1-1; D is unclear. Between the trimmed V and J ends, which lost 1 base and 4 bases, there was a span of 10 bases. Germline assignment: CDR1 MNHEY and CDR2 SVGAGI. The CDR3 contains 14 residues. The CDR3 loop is CASSYYSRGTEAFF. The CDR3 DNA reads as TGTGCCAGCAGTTACTACTCCCGGGGCACTGAAGCTTTCTTT.

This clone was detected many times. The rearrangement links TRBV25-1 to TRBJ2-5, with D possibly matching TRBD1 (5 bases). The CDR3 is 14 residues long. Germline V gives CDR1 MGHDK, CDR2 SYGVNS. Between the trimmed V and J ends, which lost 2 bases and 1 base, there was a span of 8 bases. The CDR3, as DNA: TGTGCCAGCAGTGAAGGGGCAGGCCAAGAGACCCAGTACTTC. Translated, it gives CASSEGAGQETQYF.

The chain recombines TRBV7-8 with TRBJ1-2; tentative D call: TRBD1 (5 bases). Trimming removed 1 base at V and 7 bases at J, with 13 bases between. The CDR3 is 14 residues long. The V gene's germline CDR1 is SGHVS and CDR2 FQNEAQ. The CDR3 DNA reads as TGTGCCAGCAGCTTAGAGGCAGGGAAGGGTGGCTACACCTTC. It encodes CASSLEAGKGGYTF.

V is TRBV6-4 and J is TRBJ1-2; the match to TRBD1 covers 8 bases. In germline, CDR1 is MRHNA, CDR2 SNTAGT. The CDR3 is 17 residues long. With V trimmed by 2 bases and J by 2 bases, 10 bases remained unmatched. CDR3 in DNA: TGTGCCAGCAGTGACCCGCCGACAGGGGTTAAGAACTATGGCTACACCTTC. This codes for CASSDPPTGVKNYGYTF.

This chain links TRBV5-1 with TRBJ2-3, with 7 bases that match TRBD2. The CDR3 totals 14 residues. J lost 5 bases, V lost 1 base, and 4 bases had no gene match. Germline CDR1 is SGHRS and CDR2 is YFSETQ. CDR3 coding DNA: TGCGCCAGCAGCTTGTCGGGACTAATAGATACGCAGTATTTT. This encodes CASSLSGLIDTQYF.

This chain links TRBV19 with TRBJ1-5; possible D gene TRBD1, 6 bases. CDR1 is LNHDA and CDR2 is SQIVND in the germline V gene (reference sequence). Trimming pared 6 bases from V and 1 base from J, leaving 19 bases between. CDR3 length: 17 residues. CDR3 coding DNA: TGTGCCAGTAGGGGGGGGCTCGTGATATCGAGCAATCAGCCCCAGCATTTT. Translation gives CASRGGLVISSNQPQHF.

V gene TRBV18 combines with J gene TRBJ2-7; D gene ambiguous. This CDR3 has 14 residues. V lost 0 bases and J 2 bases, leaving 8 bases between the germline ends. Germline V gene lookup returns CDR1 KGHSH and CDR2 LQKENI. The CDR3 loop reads CASSPPTLPYEQYF. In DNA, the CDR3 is TGTGCCAGCTCACCACCGACCCTTCCCTACGAGCAGTACTTC.

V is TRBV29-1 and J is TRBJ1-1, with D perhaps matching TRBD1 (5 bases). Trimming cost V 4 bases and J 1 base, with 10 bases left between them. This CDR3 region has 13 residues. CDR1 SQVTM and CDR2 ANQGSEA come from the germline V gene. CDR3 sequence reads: CSVGSGTNTEAFF. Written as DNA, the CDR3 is TGCAGCGTTGGGAGCGGGACGAACACTGAAGCTTTCTTT.

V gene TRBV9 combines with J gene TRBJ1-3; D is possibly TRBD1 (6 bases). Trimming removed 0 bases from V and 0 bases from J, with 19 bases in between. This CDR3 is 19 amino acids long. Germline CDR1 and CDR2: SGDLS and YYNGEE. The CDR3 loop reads CASSVDPLRGKGSGNTIYF. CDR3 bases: TGTGCCAGCAGCGTAGACCCTTTGAGGGGGAAGGGCTCTGGAAACACCATATATTTT.

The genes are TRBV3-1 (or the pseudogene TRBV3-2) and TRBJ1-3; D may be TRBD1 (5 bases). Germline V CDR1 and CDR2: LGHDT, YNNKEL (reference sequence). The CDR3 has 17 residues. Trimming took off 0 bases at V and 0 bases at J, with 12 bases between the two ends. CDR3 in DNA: TGTGCCAGCAGCCAAGAGGGACTTGCGAGCTCTGGAAACACCATATATTTT. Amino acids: CASSQEGLASSGNTIYF.

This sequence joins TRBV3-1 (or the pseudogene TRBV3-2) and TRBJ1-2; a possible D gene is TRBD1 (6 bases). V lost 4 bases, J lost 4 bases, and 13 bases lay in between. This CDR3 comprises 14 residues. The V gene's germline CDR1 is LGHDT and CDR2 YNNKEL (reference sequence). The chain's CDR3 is CASSPRDNSYGYTF. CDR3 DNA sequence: TGTGCCAGCAGCCCCCGGGACAACAGCTATGGCTACACCTTC.

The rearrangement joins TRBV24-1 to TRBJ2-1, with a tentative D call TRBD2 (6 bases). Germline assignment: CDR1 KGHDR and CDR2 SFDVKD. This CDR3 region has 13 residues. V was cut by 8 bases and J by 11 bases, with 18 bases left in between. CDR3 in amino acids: CATTGHLGGKQFF. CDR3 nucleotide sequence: TGTGCCACCACCGGACATTTGGGCGGGAAGCAGTTCTTC.

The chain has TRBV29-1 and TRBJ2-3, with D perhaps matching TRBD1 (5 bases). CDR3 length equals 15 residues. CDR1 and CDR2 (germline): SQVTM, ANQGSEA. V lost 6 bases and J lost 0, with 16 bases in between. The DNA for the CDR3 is TGCAGCGTCGACGGGCAGGGAATTAGCACAGATACGCAGTATTTT. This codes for CSVDGQGISTDTQYF.

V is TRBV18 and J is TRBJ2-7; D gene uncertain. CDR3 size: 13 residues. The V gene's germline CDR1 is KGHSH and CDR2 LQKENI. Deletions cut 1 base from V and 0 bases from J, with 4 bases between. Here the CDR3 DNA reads TGTGCCAGCTCACCACGTAGCTCCTACGAGCAGTACTTC. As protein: CASSPRSSYEQYF. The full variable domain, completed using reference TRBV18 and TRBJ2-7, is NAGVMQNPRHLVRRRGQEARLRCSPMKGHSHVYWYRQLPEEGLKFMVYLQKENIIDESGMPKERFSAEFPKEGPSILRIQQVVRGDSAAYFCASSPRSSYEQYFGPGTRLTVT.